This T cell receptor (beta chain) was captured by sequencing in a study of T-cell memory formation after mild COVID-19. Study-level points and caveats: Mostly located in CM and EM were contracting CD4+ clones, with contracting CD8+ clones located in EMRA.

TCRdb called the 5' RACE reads again in MiXCR, with one record for every CDR3 protein. This sample has 300,000 to 350,000 distinct CDR3 sequences, with 19% found just once. Deletions cut 4 bases from V and 4 bases from J, with 10 bases between. The V gene's germline CDR1 is SGHTA and CDR2 FQGNSA. This CDR3 comprises 13 residues. To note about this clonotype: Its antigen is still unknown.

This chain links TRBV7-2 with TRBJ2-5, with D tentatively TRBD1 (6 bases). The receptor's source is a man aged 18 to 29 who had mild COVID-19 (a few samples of this study predate the infection). Cell type and time point are not known. The source material was PBMCs or a T cell subset sorted from them (not recorded which). DNA for the CDR3: TGTGCCAGCAGCTATTCAGGGGCAGAGACCCAGTACTTC. The encoded protein is CASSYSGAETQYF.